This entry lists 19 T cell receptor beta chains sequenced from one sample in a study of CD8 T cells in Susac syndrome. RNA, at roughly 0.45 to 1 ug, was reverse transcribed with random hexamers. From the immunoSEQ multiplex PCR reads, TCRdb called clonotypes with MiXCR, one entry per CDR3 protein. The data contain around 180,000 distinct CDR3 sequences, 93% of them seen just once; the ten biggest clones take up around 0.09%. Source material: CD4+ T cells from PBMCs. The receptors were sampled from a human donor with multiple sclerosis.

The table lists this clonotype with a count of one. The V gene is TRBV5-1, the J gene TRBJ1-2; D unresolved. CDR3 length: 15 residues. Germline-derived CDR1 and CDR2 are SGHRS and YFSETQ. The V and J ends lost 3 bases and 7 bases respectively, with 19 bases between them. The CDR3 sequence: CASSSTYESTSGYTF. The CDR3 bases are TGCGCCAGCAGCTCCACCTACGAGTCAACCTCTGGCTACACCTTC.

The chain links TRBV13 to TRBJ2-7, with 7 bases fitting TRBD1. The J segment lost 3 bases and the V segment lost 10 bases, leaving 9 bases of the junction unmatched. This CDR3 has 13 amino acids. In germline, CDR1 is PRHDT, CDR2 FYEKMQ (reference sequence). CDR3 residues: CATRGRDSYEQYF. CDR3 coding DNA: TGTGCCACTAGAGGCCGGGACAGCTACGAGCAGTACTTC.

The genes are TRBV5-6 and TRBJ1-6; D is undetermined. This CDR3 comprises 13 residues. Between the trimmed V and J ends, which lost 0 bases and 11 bases, there was a span of 9 bases. Germline loops: CDR1 SGHDT, CDR2 YYEEEE. CDR3 in amino acids: CASSLDQNAPLHF. The CDR3 coding sequence is TGTGCCAGCAGCTTGGACCAGAACGCACCCCTCCACTTT.

V gene TRBV29-1 combines with J gene TRBJ2-1; no clear D. Trimming left V 4 bases short and J 3 bases short, with 10 bases between. Germline V gene data show CDR1 as SQVTM and CDR2 as ANQGSEA. The CDR3 totals 13 residues. This chain's CDR3 is CSVVQAGYNEQFF. Here the CDR3 DNA reads TGCAGCGTTGTTCAGGCAGGCTACAATGAGCAGTTCTTC.

The chain uses TRBV28 and TRBJ2-1, with a possible D match to TRBD2 (5 bases). V lost 2 bases to trimming and J lost 5 bases, with 16 bases between them. Germline-derived CDR1 and CDR2 are MDHEN and SYDVKM. The CDR3 is 16 residues long. The CDR3 sequence is CASSLTTSGVHNEQFF. CDR3 nucleotides: TGTGCCAGCAGTTTAACGACCTCCGGGGTCCACAATGAGCAGTTCTTC.

The V and J genes are TRBV9 and TRBJ1-4; a possible D gene is TRBD1 (5 bases). V was cut by 4 bases and J by 8 bases, with 15 bases left in between. The germline CDR1 and CDR2 sequences are SGDLS and YYNGEE. This CDR3 contains 14 residues. The CDR3 loop is CASSPQGQGEKLFF. The CDR3 DNA follows: TGTGCCAGCAGCCCCCAAGGTCAGGGCGAAAAACTGTTTTTT.

J is TRBJ2-7 and V is TRBV6-6; D gene unclear. The CDR3 covers 14 residues. CDR1 is MNHNY, CDR2 SVGAGI, per germline (reference sequence). Trimming removed 2 bases from V and 1 base from J, with 9 bases in between. The DNA for the CDR3 is TGTGCCAGCAGTTACGCACGGCCGTCCTACGAGCAGTACTTC. Its protein product is CASSYARPSYEQYF.

The rearrangement uses TRBV18 and TRBJ2-7; the D call may be TRBD1 or TRBD2 (6 bases each). Germline V gene data show CDR1 as KGHSH and CDR2 as LQKENI. V lost 5 bases to trimming and J lost 6 bases, with 20 bases between them. The CDR3 loop spans 15 amino acids. The CDR3 coding sequence is TGTGCCAGCTCAGCCGACCCGAAGGGGGGAATCGAGCAGTACTTC. It translates to CASSADPKGGIEQYF.

This clonotype has a handful of counts. The V call is TRBV2, the J call TRBJ2-5; TRBD2 is a possible D gene (6 bases). The CDR3 spans 13 residues. Looked up from germline, CDR1 is SNHLY and CDR2 is FYNNEI. Trimming removed 5 bases at V and 4 bases at J, with 11 bases between. DNA for the CDR3: TGTGCCAGCAGTTTGCGGGGCAGAGAGACCCAGTACTTC. Protein: CASSLRGRETQYF.

The rearrangement joins TRBV12-3 or TRBV12-4 to TRBJ2-1; TRBD2 is a possible D gene (6 bases). V dropped 3 bases and J dropped 7 bases, with 16 bases sitting between them. The CDR3 is 15 amino acids. CDR3: CASSLGLFFGNEQFF. CDR3 sequence (DNA): TGTGCCAGCAGTTTGGGACTTTTTTTTGGAAATGAGCAGTTCTTC.

The chain recombines TRBV7-8 with TRBJ2-1; 11 bases map to TRBD1. V trimming: 1 base; J trimming: 8 bases; junction bases outside the gene matches: 4. Germline V gene data show CDR1 as SGHVS and CDR2 as FQNEAQ. The CDR3 has 15 residues. The CDR3 DNA follows: TGTGCCAGCAGCTTAGTAGGACAGGGGGCCCATGAGCAGTTCTTC. It encodes CASSLVGQGAHEQFF.

V gene TRBV25-1 combines with J gene TRBJ2-7, with 8 nucleotides matching TRBD2. Trimming at V came to 4 bases and at J to 3 bases, leaving 11 bases not matched to a gene. Germline CDR1 and CDR2: MGHDK and SYGVNS. The CDR3 totals 16 residues. This chain's CDR3 is CASSGPRFSGNYEQYF. The CDR3 bases are TGTGCCAGCAGTGGTCCACGTTTTAGCGGGAACTACGAGCAGTACTTC.

J is TRBJ2-1 and V is TRBV5-1, with TRBD2 matching over 7 bases. The CDR3 runs 16 residues. The germline V gene has CDR1 SGHRS and CDR2 YFSETQ. The J segment lost 2 bases and the V segment lost 4 bases, leaving 9 bases of the junction unmatched. The CDR3 nucleotides read TGCGCCAGCAGCCCAGCTAGCGGCCCGACCTACAATGAGCAGTTCTTC. Protein product: CASSPASGPTYNEQFF.

This sequence joins TRBV7-2 and TRBJ2-1; TRBD2 aligns across 14 bases. The CDR3 contains 14 residues. The V gene end was trimmed by 10 bases and the J gene end by 5 bases; junction bases not matched to a gene: 4. CDR1 is SGHTA, CDR2 FQGNSA, per germline. The chain's CDR3 is CATRLAGGNNEQFF. CDR3 nucleotide sequence: TGTGCCACTAGACTAGCGGGAGGGAACAATGAGCAGTTCTTC.

The genes are TRBV28 and TRBJ2-7; D may be TRBD1 (5 bases). V was shortened by 5 bases and J by 3 bases, with 17 bases between the two germline ends. This CDR3 is built from 15 residues. The germline V gene encodes CDR1 MDHEN and CDR2 SYDVKM. DNA for the CDR3: TGTGCCAGCAGTACAGGTGGGAATGCGGTCTACGAGCAGTACTTC. Translated: CASSTGGNAVYEQYF.

This rearrangement joins TRBV6-5 to TRBJ2-5; no reliable D call. Per germline, CDR1 MNHEY and CDR2 SVGAGI. The ends were cut back, 2 bases at V and 2 bases at J, with 9 bases in the middle. This CDR3 is built from 14 residues. CDR3 DNA: TGTGCCAGCAGTTACGGGCGGAGACAAGAGACCCAGTACTTC. Translating it yields CASSYGRRQETQYF.

The chain recombines TRBV20-1 with TRBJ2-7, with D perhaps matching TRBD2 (6 bases). Germline-derived CDR1 and CDR2 are DFQATT and SNEGSKA (reference sequence). The ends were cut back, 5 bases at V and 1 base at J, with 15 bases in the middle. The CDR3 is 14 residues long. Here the CDR3 reads CSAVAVNPSYEQYF. CDR3 in DNA: TGCAGTGCTGTAGCGGTAAACCCTTCCTACGAGCAGTACTTC.

The rearrangement links TRBV11-3 to TRBJ2-2, with 9 bases that match TRBD1. Germline V lookup: CDR1 SGHNT, CDR2 YENEEA. CDR3 length: 15 amino acids. J gave up 6 bases and V 4 bases, and 6 bases lay outside the gene matches. DNA of the CDR3: TGTGCCAGCAGCTGGGGGACAGGGAGATCCGGGGAGCTGTTTTTT. Translated, it gives CASSWGTGRSGELFF. The full variable domain, in which reference TRBV11-3 and TRBJ2-2 provide the parts outside the CDR3, is EAGVVQSPRYKIIEKKQPVAFWCNPISGHNTLYWYLQNLGQGPELLIRYENEEAVDDSQLPKDRFSAERLKGVDSTLKIQPAELGDSAVYLCASSWGTGRSGELFFGEGSRLTVL.

The CDR3 sequence is CASSPGGTREAFF. CDR3 DNA sequence: TGTGCCAGCAGCCCGGGGGGGACGAGGGAAGCTTTCTTT. The chain is built from TRBV27 and TRBJ1-1; tentative D call: TRBD1 (5 bases). V lost 6 bases, J lost 8 bases, and 16 bases lay in between. The germline CDR1 and CDR2 sequences are MNHEY and SMNVEV (reference sequence). The CDR3 has 13 amino acids.